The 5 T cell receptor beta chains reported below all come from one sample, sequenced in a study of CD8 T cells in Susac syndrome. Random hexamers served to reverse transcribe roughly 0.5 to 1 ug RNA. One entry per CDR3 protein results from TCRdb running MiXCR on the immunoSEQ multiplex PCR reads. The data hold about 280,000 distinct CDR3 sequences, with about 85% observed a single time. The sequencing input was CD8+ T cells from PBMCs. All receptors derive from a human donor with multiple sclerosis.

In nucleotides, the CDR3 is TGTGCCAGCAGCTTAGGGACAGCTGAAGAGACCCAGTACTTC. Protein product: CASSLGTAEETQYF. The V gene is TRBV13, the J gene TRBJ2-5; D is possibly TRBD1 (5 bases). CDR1 is PRHDT, CDR2 FYEKMQ, per germline (reference sequence). V shed 0 bases and J shed 3 bases, with 8 bases lying between them. The CDR3 has 14 amino acids.

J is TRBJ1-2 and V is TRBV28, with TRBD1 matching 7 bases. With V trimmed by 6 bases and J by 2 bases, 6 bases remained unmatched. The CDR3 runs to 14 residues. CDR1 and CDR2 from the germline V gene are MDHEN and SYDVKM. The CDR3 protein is CASRRDSLNYGYTF. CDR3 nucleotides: TGTGCCAGCAGAAGGGACAGCCTCAACTATGGCTACACCTTC.

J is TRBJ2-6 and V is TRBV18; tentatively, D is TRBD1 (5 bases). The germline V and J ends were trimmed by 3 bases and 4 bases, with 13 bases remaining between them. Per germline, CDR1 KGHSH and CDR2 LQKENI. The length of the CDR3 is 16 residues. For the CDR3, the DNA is TGTGCCAGCTCACCCAGTAAGGGGATGGGGGCCAACGTCCTGACTTTC. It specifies CASSPSKGMGANVLTF.

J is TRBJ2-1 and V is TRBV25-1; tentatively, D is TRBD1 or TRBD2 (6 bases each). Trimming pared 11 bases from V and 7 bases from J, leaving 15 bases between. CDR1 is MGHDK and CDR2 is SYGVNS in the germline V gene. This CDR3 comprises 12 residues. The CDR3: CARPKGGNEQFF. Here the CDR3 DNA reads TGTGCCCGACCCAAGGGGGGAAATGAGCAGTTCTTC.

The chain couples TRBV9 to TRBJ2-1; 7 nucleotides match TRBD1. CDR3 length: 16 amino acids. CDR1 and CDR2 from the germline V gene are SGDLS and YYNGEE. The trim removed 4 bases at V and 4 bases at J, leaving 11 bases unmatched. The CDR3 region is CASSTRDRLLYNEQFF. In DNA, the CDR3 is TGTGCCAGCAGCACCCGGGACAGACTCCTATACAATGAGCAGTTCTTC.